The clone carrying this TCR beta chain was recorded a few times. Its antigen is as yet unknown. This entry is derived from a study of beta chain features in type 1 diabetes. TCRB transcripts that were expressed got sequenced, as all of the isolated RNA had been reverse transcribed. The table came from immunoSEQ multiplex PCR; TCRdb's copy has only in-frame clones and leaves some out. Of roughly 450,000 clones in the sample, over 9.5% were seen once. CDR1 SQVTM and CDR2 ANQGSEA come from the germline V gene. V lost 4 bases, J lost 0 bases, and 8 bases lay in between. The CDR3 contains 13 residues. Points from the study as a whole: A pattern of fewer insertions and more deletions at VDJ junctions was seen in type 1 diabetes patients.

Cells sorted by CD45RO/CCR7/CD25/CD127/CD95/CD27 comprised CD4+ naive, central memory, regulatory and stem cell-like memory cells. Source material: naive CD4+ T cells from blood. The chain links TRBV29-1 to TRBJ2-3; D might be TRBD2 (5 bases). This clonotype originated in a woman aged 18-29 years in good health. The CDR3 region has the DNA TGCAGCGTTGGAGGAGGAAGCACAGATACGCAGTATTTT. It is translated as CSVGGGSTDTQYF.